Reported below is one T cell receptor (beta chain). Its cognate antigen is unknown. The data were obtained in a study of siplizumab effects on memory and regulatory T cells. Whole-study results and caveats: The mapping of alloreactive clones to unstimulated subsets covered only a minor fraction of them. Memory cells seemed less diverse than naive T cells, which also seemed major contributors to the alloresponse.

The V gene's germline CDR1 is MDHEN and CDR2 SYDVKM. This CDR3 is built from 15 residues. The V gene lost 3 bases and the J gene lost 2 bases, with 13 bases spanning the gap. TCRdb's copy holds only in-frame clones and misses some; the assay was immunoSEQ multiplex PCR. The table shows 85,000 to 95,000 clones, with around 94% occurring only once. The sample consisted of non-Treg CD4+ T cells sorted from blood. The source is a human donor in good health. V gene TRBV28 combines with J gene TRBJ1-2, with D uncertain. The CDR3, as DNA: TGTGCCAGCAGTTTCTGGAATTCGGGGAACTATGGCTACACCTTC. It yields the protein CASSFWNSGNYGYTF.